The 17 T cell receptor beta chains given below trace back to one sample, sequenced in a study of tumor-infiltrating lymphocytes in oesophageal squamous cell carcinoma. TCRdb reanalysed the PCR reads using MiXCR and keeps one entry per CDR3 protein. The data hold around 11,000 distinct CDR3 sequences, with approximately 59% observed a single time. Sequencing was performed on esophageal tumor tissue. Receptors were obtained from a male donor with esophageal squamous cell carcinoma.

Here the CDR3 reads CSALPMANEQFF. The DNA of the CDR3 is TGCAGTGCTTTACCTATGGCAAATGAGCAGTTCTTC. The chain uses TRBV20-1 and TRBJ2-1, with D hard to call. The CDR3 consists of 12 residues. Per germline, CDR1 DFQATT and CDR2 SNEGSKA (reference sequence). Trimming cost V 5 bases and J 7 bases, with 12 bases left between them.

Relative to its sample, this clonotype is medium-sized. This sequence joins TRBV11-3 and TRBJ2-2; 9 nucleotides line up with TRBD1. CDR1 and CDR2 from the germline V gene are SGHNT and YENEEA. V was pared by 4 bases and J by 7 bases, with 7 bases of the junction left unmatched. The CDR3 length is 15 residues. CDR3: CASSSNRGQGGELFF. The CDR3 coding sequence is TGTGCCAGCAGCTCGAACAGGGGGCAAGGCGGGGAGCTGTTTTTT.

By share, this clonotype counts as medium-sized. The chain has TRBV6-1 and TRBJ2-3; 7 positions agree with TRBD1. V gave up 6 bases and J gave up 0 bases; unmatched junction bases: 6. The CDR3 consists of 15 residues. In germline, CDR1 is MNHNS, CDR2 SASEGT. The DNA of the CDR3 is TGTGCCAGCAGGATACAGGGGTCTAGCACAGATACGCAGTATTTT. Protein sequence: CASRIQGSSTDTQYF.

This sequence joins TRBV7-8 and TRBJ2-1; D is undetermined. The last part of the DNA fits TRBJ2-7 better; the J call may be wrong. The CDR3 loop spans 14 amino acids. Germline assignment: CDR1 SGHVS and CDR2 FQNEAQ. For the CDR3, the DNA is TGTGCCAGCAGCCCCGGGCTGGATGGCTACGAGCAGTACTTC. The encoded protein is CASSPGLDGYEQYF.

This chain uses TRBV7-3 with TRBJ2-3; D is ambiguous. V was trimmed by 1 base and J by 6 bases, leaving 11 bases between them. This CDR3 spans 14 amino acids. CDR1 and CDR2 (germline): SGHTA, FQGTGA. The CDR3 DNA follows: TGTGCCAGCAGCTTAAGCTCGTCCTCTGATACGCAGTATTTT. It is translated as CASSLSSSSDTQYF.

CDR3 region: CASSYTTSSIEQFF. Written as DNA, the CDR3 is TGTGCCAGCAGTTATACAACTAGCTCTATTGAGCAGTTCTTC. The chain carries TRBV6-5 and TRBJ2-1, with D perhaps matching TRBD2 (6 bases). Germline CDR1 MNHEY, CDR2 SVGAGI. The CDR3 is 14 amino acids. Trimming shortened V by 3 bases and J by 9 bases, and 15 bases separated the two germline ends.

V usage is TRBV7-6 and J usage is TRBJ2-1; D is undetermined. The end of the DNA fits TRBJ2-7 better, so the J call may be wrong. This CDR3 contains 11 residues. Germline V CDR1 and CDR2: SGHVS, FNYEAQ. The chain's CDR3 is CASSPGTEQYF. As DNA, the CDR3 is TGTGCCAGCAGCCCAGGAACCGAGCAGTACTTC.

The rearrangement uses TRBV7-2 and TRBJ2-1, with TRBD2 matching over 8 bases. The J call could be wrong; TRBJ2-5 is a better fit for the DNA end. CDR3 length equals 14 residues. Germline loops: CDR1 SGHTA, CDR2 FQGNSA. CDR3 coding DNA: TGTGCCAGCAGCCCTCATAGCGGGGTGGAGACCCAGTACTTC. Encoded protein: CASSPHSGVETQYF.

V usage is TRBV7-6 and J usage is TRBJ2-3, with D perhaps TRBD2 (6 bases). The DNA end is more similar to TRBJ2-1, so the J call may be wrong. The CDR3 is 15 amino acids. Germline assignment: CDR1 SGHVS and CDR2 FNYEAQ. The CDR3 sequence is CASSFGGRRENEQFF. CDR3 bases: TGTGCCAGCAGCTTTGGGGGGAGACGGGAGAATGAGCAGTTCTTC.

The rearrangement uses TRBV11-2 and TRBJ2-3, with 8 bases that match TRBD2. This CDR3 has 14 residues. Germline trimming cut 3 bases from V and 2 bases from J; bases unmatched to any gene: 1. Germline loops: CDR1 SGHAT, CDR2 FQNNGV. CDR3 in DNA: TGTGCCAGCAGCTTTAGCGGGATCACAGATACGCAGTATTTT. Protein: CASSFSGITDTQYF.

Relative to its sample, this clonotype is medium-sized. The chain has TRBV7-9 and TRBJ1-2, with no clear D. Germline V lookup: CDR1 SEHNR, CDR2 FQNEAQ (reference sequence). The germline V and J ends were trimmed by 1 base and 8 bases, with 14 bases remaining between them. This CDR3 has 14 residues. The CDR3 loop reads CASSLEPLRGGYTF. The CDR3 DNA reads as TGTGCCAGCAGCTTAGAGCCACTTCGGGGAGGCTACACCTTC.

This clonotype showed up many times. The chain links TRBV19 to TRBJ1-1; unclear D gene. The V gene lost 1 base and the J gene lost 7 bases, with 10 bases spanning the gap. The CDR3 length is 13 residues. Germline CDR1 reads LNHDA; CDR2 reads SQIVND (reference sequence). In DNA form, the CDR3 reads TGTGCCAGTAGTATAGGAGGGTTGGGTGAAGCTTTCTTT. This translates into CASSIGGLGEAFF. Full variable domain (outside the CDR3, taken from reference TRBV19 and TRBJ1-1): DGGITQSPKYLFRKEGQNVTLSCEQNLNHDAMYWYRQDPGQGLRLIYYSQIVNDFQKGDIAEGYSVSREKKESFPLTVTSAQKNPTAFYLCASSIGGLGEAFFGQGTRLTVV.

By share of the sample, this clonotype is medium-sized. The chain joins TRBV6-1 to TRBJ2-7; 14 positions match TRBD2. V shed 9 bases and J 4 bases; nucleotides not matched to a gene: 11. The CDR3 loop spans 16 amino acids. The V gene's germline CDR1 is MNHNS and CDR2 SASEGT. In DNA form, the CDR3 reads TGTGCCAGTATGCGGGGACTAGCGGGAGCATGGTACGAGCAGTACTTC. It codes for CASMRGLAGAWYEQYF.

The rearrangement links TRBV11-2 to TRBJ1-2, with D unclear. The germline V and J ends were trimmed by 5 bases and 8 bases, with 12 bases remaining between them. Germline assignment: CDR1 SGHAT and CDR2 FQNNGV. The CDR3 is 12 amino acids. CDR3 DNA sequence: TGTGCCAGCAGCCCACAGAGACGCGGCTACACCTTC. It is translated as CASSPQRRGYTF.

This clonotype was recorded a few times. This chain joins TRBV7-2 and TRBJ2-5; D unclear. V gave up 6 bases and J gave up 5 bases, with 13 bases separating them. The CDR3 length is 13 residues. Germline CDR1 and CDR2: SGHTA and FQGNSA. CDR3 in amino acids: CASRVGFYETQYF. The CDR3 DNA is TGTGCCAGCAGGGTGGGGTTTTATGAGACCCAGTACTTC. Based on the CDR3 plus reference TRBV7-2 and TRBJ2-5, the full variable domain is GAGVSQSPSNKVTEKGKDVELRCDPISGHTALYWYRQSLGQGLEFLIYFQGNSAPDKSGLPSDRFSAERTGGSVSTLTIQRTQQEDSAVYLCASRVGFYETQYFGPGTRLLVL.

This clonotype was detected ten times or more. The chain has TRBV7-3 and TRBJ2-7, with TRBD1 as a possible D gene (5 bases). Germline assignment: CDR1 SGHTA and CDR2 FQGTGA. The CDR3 contains 13 residues. Trimming left V 2 bases short and J 7 bases short, with 12 bases between. The CDR3 DNA reads as TGTGCCAGCAGCTTATCGGTGGACAATGAGCAGTACTTC. It encodes CASSLSVDNEQYF.

Ten or more counts support this clonotype. The chain uses TRBV6-1 and TRBJ1-1, with a weak D call TRBD1 (5 bases). This CDR3 contains 12 residues. Trimming removed 5 bases at V and 5 bases at J, with 9 bases between. Germline V gives CDR1 MNHNS, CDR2 SASEGT. CDR3 amino acids: CASSFGGTEAFF. Here the CDR3 DNA reads TGTGCCAGCAGTTTTGGGGGAACTGAAGCTTTCTTT.